This TCR beta chain was recovered during a study of neurological immune-mediated disorders. The CDR3 spans 15 residues. Germline V gene lookup returns CDR1 LGHNA and CDR2 YSLEER. Trimming pared 1 base from V and 9 bases from J, leaving 13 bases between. Many counts were recorded for this clonotype. With 10-nucleotide random UMIs, 5'RACE was used to make the cDNA. In TCRdb, the 5' RACE reads were re-called with MiXCR into one record per CDR3 protein. The sample yields fewer than 35,000 distinct CDR3 sequences, about 3.5% seen once. The clonotype was recovered from a woman in her 30s with multiple sclerosis. What was sequenced was PBMCs. V is TRBV4-3 and J is TRBJ1-6; the D is unclear. The CDR3 region is CASSQVPSPSSPLHF. As DNA, the CDR3 is TGCGCCAGCAGCCAAGTTCCGTCGCCGTCTTCACCCCTCCACTTT.